What follows describes a single T cell receptor beta chain. Its antigen is undetermined. Unstimulated Tregs (CD4+CD25+CD127-) and CD4+CD25- non-Tregs were sorted from PBMCs. The data derive from a study of Tregs in tolerant kidney transplant recipients. Findings and caveats of the study: Findings come from small patient numbers and require larger validation. Biological reproducibility was not directly addressed, but technical replication error appeared minimal.

V dropped 4 bases and J dropped 10 bases, with 17 bases sitting between them. The CDR3 loop spans 15 amino acids. The germline V gene encodes CDR1 KGHSH and CDR2 LQKENI. Libraries were prepared by immunoSEQ multiplex PCR; TCRdb keeps only in-frame clonotypes and omits some of them. The table has about 240,000 clones, about 80% seen once. The rearrangement joins TRBV18 to TRBJ1-6; perhaps TRBD1 as D (6 bases). The sequence derives from a human donor in good health. Sequencing used CD4+ T cells from blood. The CDR3 sequence: CASSLRHRVESPLHF. CDR3 DNA sequence: TGTGCCAGCTCACTCCGACACAGGGTAGAGTCACCCCTCCACTTT.